This T cell receptor beta chain is from a study of T-cell memory formation after mild COVID-19 (dated by TCRdb to the early 2020s). A note on the overall study: Most TCR sequence clusters were specific to one of the two donors. T-cell clones expanding and contracting after mild COVID-19 in a couple of donors were tracked by longitudinal TCRalpha and TCRbeta repertoire sequencing. Two young, previously healthy adult volunteers made up the cohort, one male and one female.

Ficoll-Paque density gradient centrifugation was the method used to isolate PBMCs. The study at large found these results: Contracting CD4+ clones turned up mainly in the CM and EM memory subsets, whereas EMRA was where CD8+ clones were enriched. Balanced CD4/CD8 phenotypes were observed for clones contracting from day 15 to 85, whereas a bias towards CD4+ was observed for a second wave of clones expanding from day 15 to 37. SARS-CoV-2 specificity was not confirmed for the second-wave clones peaking on day 37. The study included only two mild cases, and larger cohorts that include severe cases with pre-infection samples were judged to be necessary. Some responding clones were detected in pre-infection memory, which suggested that pre-existing cross-reactive memory T cells had joined the SARS-CoV-2 response.

In the case of this clonotype: Its antigen is not yet known. No much larger clone exists at a distance of one base, and base qualities are not known.

The data were produced on an Illumina NovaSeq 6000. cDNA libraries for TCRalpha and TCRbeta were prepared by 5'RACE using constant-segment primers, with sample barcodes and unique molecular identifiers added. Trizol reagent was used to extract RNA from every sample. Library amplification was performed in two PCR steps, and a second sample barcode and Illumina TruSeq adapters were introduced in the second step. The libraries were sequenced on an Illumina NovaSeq using 2 x 150 bp paired-end reads. In the source study's methods: Reads were demultiplexed and collapsed into UMI-guided consensus sequences with migec v1.2.7. Using mixcr v2.1.11, UMI consensuses were aligned to TRA and TRB V and J templates and then assembled into clonotypes. A clonotype was counted as expanded or contracted only if both edgeR and NoisET called the change significant, with noise models trained on biological replicates. For edgeR calls, the thresholds were a false discovery rate-adjusted p below 0.01 and a log2 fold-change of 1. As an exploratory analysis of dynamics, max-normalized trajectories of the 1000 most abundant clonotypes were examined by PCA with hierarchical clustering. Each responding clone was given a CD4 or CD8 phenotype based on the CD4+ and CD8+ repertoires, which had been sequenced separately. TCRdb reprocessing: public reads trimmed at Q25 with fastp, clones called with MiXCR, in-frame beta chains kept. CDR3 protein duplicates are merged, each entry listing the most common genes and DNA. Clone size and V and J calls follow TCRdb, not the original study. The table for this sample lists about 430,000 distinct CDR3 sequences; roughly 26% of them were counted only once. 8.8% of the sample belongs to the ten largest clones.

Per the germline V gene, SGHTA is the CDR1 and FQGNSA is the CDR2. The V end gives up 5 bases and the J end 4 bases, leaving 13 bases in the junction not matched to a gene. The CDR3 runs 17 residues from the cysteine to the phenylalanine. The read is trimmed to its CDR3 DNA, 51 bases read in frame from base 1. This clonotype was sampled from an adult woman who had mild COVID-19 (a few samples of this study predate the infection). The sample titles of this study are shuffled in the database, so cell type and time point are left out; the donor was told from shared clones. Sequences were obtained from PBMCs or a T cell subset sorted from them (not recorded which). The sequence joins TRBV7-2 to TRBJ2-1, with 8 middle bases fitting TRBD1. The CDR3 region: CASSLRTGGLLYNEQFF. The bases are TGTGCCAGCAGCCTACGAACAGGGGGATTACTTTACAATGAGCAGTTCTTC.